One sample yielded the 20 T cell receptor beta chains listed below, sequenced in a study of molecular identifiers for immune sequencing clone quantification. MiXCR was run by TCRdb on the PCR reads, yielding one entry per CDR3 protein. This sample has some 650,000 distinct CDR3 sequences, with approximately 20% found just once. The material sequenced was naive CD8+ T cells from blood, with Jurkat cell RNA spiked in. Subset indicated: FACS-sorted CD8+CD4-CCR7+CD45RA+ naive T cells. The receptors were sampled from a human donor in good health. Some libraries in this study had Jurkat cell RNA spiked in.

Note on this clonotype: With a much larger clone just one base away, this may be a read error. The chain joins TRBV4-2 to TRBJ2-4, with a tentative D call TRBD2 (7 bases). Germline CDR1 reads LGHNA; CDR2 reads YNFKEQ. The V end lost 0 bases, the J end lost 9 bases, and 18 bases lay between the germline ends. The CDR3 totals 16 residues. The CDR3 protein is CASSQDRWLADSIQYF. In DNA, the CDR3 is TGTGCCAGCAGCCAAGATAGGTGGCTAGCGGACAGCATTCAGTACTTC.

This clonotype appeared a few times. The genes are TRBV9 and TRBJ2-2; D uncertain. The CDR3 covers 14 residues. V was clipped by 0 bases and J by 8 bases, with 11 bases between them. Per germline, CDR1 SGDLS and CDR2 YYNGEE. The CDR3: CASSVGGLLGELFF. The DNA of the CDR3 is TGTGCCAGCAGCGTAGGAGGCCTGCTGGGGGAGCTGTTTTTT.

In this sample, this clonotype turned up a few times. A much more abundant neighbour one base away suggests this may be a read error. V usage is TRBV2 and J usage is TRBJ1-1, with D maybe TRBD1 (5 bases). Germline loops: CDR1 SNHLY, CDR2 FYNNEI. V dropped 4 bases and J dropped 0 bases, with 18 bases sitting between them. This CDR3 is 17 amino acids long. The CDR3 loop is CASSGDGGSAMNTEAFF. The CDR3 DNA is TGTGCCAGCAGTGGGGACGGGGGTAGTGCCATGAACACTGAAGCTTTCTTT.

Details on this clonotype: A much more abundant neighbour one base away suggests this may be a read error. The V call is TRBV7-9, the J call TRBJ2-1, with 7 bases matching TRBD2. V lost 8 bases, J lost 6 bases, and 10 bases stayed unmatched. Germline values: CDR1 SEHNR, CDR2 FQNEAQ (reference sequence). This CDR3 is built from 14 residues. DNA of the CDR3: TGTGCCAGCTCAGGACCAGCGGGGAGCAATGAGCAGTTCTTC. It specifies CASSGPAGSNEQFF.

This clonotype was picked up many times. As DNA, the CDR3 is TGTGCCAGCACCACCCCTAGCGGGTACAACACCGGGGAGCTGTTTTTT. This codes for CASTTPSGYNTGELFF. The chain joins TRBV12-3 or TRBV12-4 to TRBJ2-2; the match to TRBD2 covers 8 bases. Losses at the gene ends were 7 bases for V and 2 bases for J; bases not matched to a gene: 9. The CDR3 loop spans 16 amino acids.

This clonotype showed up many times. The gene calls are TRBV18 and TRBJ2-7, with D perhaps matching TRBD2 (6 bases). The V and J ends lost 4 bases and 3 bases respectively, with 13 bases between them. Germline V gene data show CDR1 as KGHSH and CDR2 as LQKENI. CDR3 length: 14 residues. CDR3 DNA sequence: TGTGCCAGCTCACAGGAGGGCAGTGTCTACGAGCAGTACTTC. Translating it yields CASSQEGSVYEQYF.

The rearrangement joins TRBV7-3 to TRBJ2-7, with a possible D match to TRBD2 (5 bases). The V gene's germline CDR1 is SGHTA and CDR2 FQGTGA. CDR3 length: 15 amino acids. V shed 2 bases and J shed 0 bases, with 11 bases lying between them. The DNA for the CDR3 is TGTGCCAGCAGCTTATTTCCGGGAAACTCCTACGAGCAGTACTTC. It specifies CASSLFPGNSYEQYF.

In its sample, this clonotype was seen many times. The chain employs TRBV7-2 and TRBJ2-5; D is uncertain. Germline V gene lookup returns CDR1 SGHTA and CDR2 FQGNSA. Between the trimmed V and J ends, which lost 5 bases and 4 bases, there was a span of 20 bases. CDR3 size: 16 residues. Written as DNA, the CDR3 is TGTGCCAGCAGCCGACCATGGGATGGTGCTGGAGAGACCCAGTACTTC. Amino acids: CASSRPWDGAGETQYF.

The rearrangement uses TRBV2 and TRBJ2-5; D is unresolved. Germline loops: CDR1 SNHLY, CDR2 FYNNEI. This CDR3 has 15 residues. V shed 2 bases and J shed 5 bases, with 15 bases lying between them. The CDR3, as DNA: TGTGCCAGCAGTGAATCAGACATGTGGAAGGAGACCCAGTACTTC. It translates to CASSESDMWKETQYF.

This clonotype was recorded once. A much larger clone differs by one base, so this may be a read error. CDR3: CASSHPPSVGAGTGELFF. In DNA, the CDR3 is TGCGCCAGCAGCCACCCCCCGAGCGTCGGGGCTGGCACCGGGGAGCTGTTTTTT. The rearrangement links TRBV4-3 to TRBJ2-2; either TRBD1 or TRBD2 may supply D (5 bases each). Between the trimmed V and J ends, which lost 3 bases and 4 bases, there was a span of 21 bases. This CDR3 is 18 amino acids long. The germline CDR1 and CDR2 sequences are LGHNA and YSLEER.

The chain employs TRBV4-3 and TRBJ2-5; 10 nucleotides match TRBD1. The germline V gene has CDR1 LGHNA and CDR2 YSLEER. The CDR3 is 15 residues long. The junction had 4 bases not matched to a gene; V was cut back by 1 base and J by 5 bases. The CDR3: CASSQGDRGGETQYF. CDR3 nucleotides: TGCGCCAGCAGCCAAGGGGACAGGGGAGGGGAGACCCAGTACTTC.

The sample holds many counts of this clonotype. The rearrangement uses TRBV12-5 and TRBJ1-5; 7 nucleotides line up with TRBD1. The CDR3 length is 16 residues. The trim removed 0 bases at V and 0 bases at J, leaving 2 bases unmatched. Germline-derived CDR1 and CDR2 are LGHNT and FRNRAP. The CDR3 DNA reads as TGTGCTAGTGGTTTGGTACAGGGGACTAGCAATCAGCCCCAGCATTTT. This translates into CASGLVQGTSNQPQHF.

This clonotype has ten or more counts. This chain uses TRBV4-1 with TRBJ1-1; no reliable D call. Germline lookup yields CDR1 MGHRA and CDR2 YSYEKL. Trimming removed 2 bases from V and 0 bases from J, with 7 bases in between. CDR3 length: 14 amino acids. In DNA, the CDR3 is TGCGCCAGCAGCCAATTCACGATGAACACTGAAGCTTTCTTT. It encodes CASSQFTMNTEAFF.

This clonotype was counted ten times or more. The chain employs TRBV7-2 and TRBJ2-7; D call uncertain. The ends were cut back, 1 base at V and 3 bases at J, with 7 bases in the middle. The CDR3 is 13 amino acids. CDR1 is SGHTA and CDR2 is FQGNSA in the germline V gene. The CDR3 is CASSLDSLYEQYF. The DNA of the CDR3 is TGTGCCAGCAGCTTAGATAGCCTCTACGAGCAGTACTTC.

This clonotype was counted many times. The junction shows a germline mismatch at one end, possibly a read error. The chain employs TRBV5-6 and TRBJ2-5; D may be TRBD1 or TRBD2 (5 bases each). This CDR3 spans 14 amino acids. Germline assignment: CDR1 SGHDT and CDR2 YYEEEE. The CDR3 region is CASSQTASQQTQYF. The CDR3 DNA sequence: TGTGCCAGCAGCCAGACAGCTAGCCAACAGACCCAGTACTTC.

Note on this clonotype: A much larger clonotype is one base distant, so this may be a read error. This chain joins TRBV9 and TRBJ2-7; 9 bases are shared with TRBD1. TRBJ2-1 explains the end of the DNA better; the J call may be wrong. The germline gives CDR1 SGDLS, CDR2 YYNGEE. The CDR3 sequence is 15 residues long. CDR3 sequence (DNA): TGTGCCAGCAGCGTAGCAGGGACAGGGACCTACGAGCAGTTCTTC. Translation: CASSVAGTGTYEQFF.

This clonotype was counted many times. The CDR3 nucleotides are TGCGCCAGCAAACGGACAACCTATAATTCACCCCTCCACTTT. As protein: CASKRTTYNSPLHF. This chain connects TRBV4-3 to TRBJ1-6, with D tentatively TRBD1 (5 bases). The V gene lost 7 bases and the J gene lost 2 bases, with 9 bases spanning the gap. This CDR3 has 14 amino acids. Per germline, CDR1 LGHNA and CDR2 YSLEER.

The chain recombines TRBV9 with TRBJ1-2; weak D call: TRBD1 (5 bases). Looked up from germline, CDR1 is SGDLS and CDR2 is YYNGEE. Trimming removed 0 bases at V and 8 bases at J, with 20 bases between. The CDR3 is made up of 16 amino acids. The CDR3 sequence is CASSVGSREGSRGYTF. The CDR3 coding sequence is TGTGCCAGCAGCGTAGGATCACGGGAGGGGTCCCGGGGCTACACCTTC.

This clonotype has at least ten counts. The chain joins TRBV12-3 or TRBV12-4 to TRBJ2-2, with D perhaps TRBD1 (5 bases). Trimming stripped 2 bases from V and 0 bases from J, with 7 bases between. This CDR3 contains 15 residues. The CDR3 DNA sequence: TGTGCCAGCAGTTTATGGACATCGAACACCGGGGAGCTGTTTTTT. Encoded protein: CASSLWTSNTGELFF.

This clonotype has ten or more counts. This chain connects TRBV6-1 to TRBJ1-5; perhaps TRBD1 as D (6 bases). Germline V gene sequence: CDR1 MNHNS, CDR2 SASEGT. CDR3 size: 14 residues. The ends were cut back, 6 bases at V and 8 bases at J, with 17 bases in the middle. This CDR3 is CASRKYRAKEPQHF. CDR3 nucleotides: TGTGCCAGCAGGAAATACAGGGCGAAGGAGCCCCAGCATTTT.